This T cell receptor beta chain was obtained from a study of cytomegalovirus exposure and HLA in healthy donors. V lost 4 bases to trimming and J lost 1 base, with 11 bases between them. The CDR3 has 15 amino acids. Germline V gene data show CDR1 as LNHDA and CDR2 as SQIVND (reference sequence). PCR amplification relied on 60 Vbeta primers (plus 13 Jbeta primers). The repertoire was sequenced with immunoSEQ multiplex PCR; TCRdb's copy has only in-frame clones and lacks some. Of around 130,000 clones listed, over 60% are singletons. What was sequenced was PBMCs. V usage is TRBV19 and J usage is TRBJ1-5; D remains unclear. This sequence originates from a human donor in good health. The CDR3 DNA follows: TGTGCCAGTAGTAATATGGCGGGCAGCAATCAGCCCCAGCATTTT. Encoded protein: CASSNMAGSNQPQHF.